The 10 T cell receptor beta chains in this list originate from one sample, sequenced in a study of cytomegalovirus exposure and HLA in healthy donors. PCR involved 60 Vbeta and 13 Jbeta primers. This table comes from immunoSEQ multiplex PCR, and its TCRdb copy is limited to in-frame clones, with some not included. This repertoire shows about 100,000 clones, about 68% found once; its top ten account for 3.8%. The sample taken for sequencing was PBMCs. All receptors derive from a man aged 25 to 40 in good health and CMV-seropositive.

This clone was detected only once. J is TRBJ1-1 and V is TRBV11-3; no reliable D call. Germline CDR1 is SGHNT and CDR2 is YENEEA. The CDR3 is made up of 15 amino acids. Trimming pared 0 bases from V and 3 bases from J, leaving 11 bases between. This CDR3 is CASSLDSGTDTEAFF. The DNA for the CDR3 is TGTGCCAGCAGCTTAGATTCAGGAACCGACACTGAAGCTTTCTTT. Full variable domain (missing parts from reference TRBV11-3 and TRBJ1-1): EAGVVQSPRYKIIEKKQPVAFWCNPISGHNTLYWYLQNLGQGPELLIRYENEEAVDDSQLPKDRFSAERLKGVDSTLKIQPAELGDSAVYLCASSLDSGTDTEAFFGQGTRLTVV.

This clone has just a few counts. The chain links TRBV5-1 to TRBJ2-5, with D maybe TRBD1 (5 bases). The germline V gene has CDR1 SGHRS and CDR2 YFSETQ. This CDR3 is built from 16 residues. Trimming stripped 3 bases from V and 1 base from J, with 16 bases between. The CDR3 here is CASSSTHQTAQETQYF. DNA of the CDR3: TGCGCCAGCAGCTCCACCCACCAGACAGCCCAAGAGACCCAGTACTTC.

As for this clone: Other DNA sequences of this sample code for an identical CDR3. V gene TRBV13 combines with J gene TRBJ2-7; TRBD1 agrees at 7 bases. CDR3 length equals 14 residues. The V gene's germline CDR1 is PRHDT and CDR2 FYEKMQ (reference sequence). V shed 3 bases and J 1 base; nucleotides not matched to a gene: 3. The DNA of the CDR3 is TGTGCCAGCAGCTTGCCAGGGGGTTCCTACGAGCAGTACTTC. It specifies CASSLPGGSYEQYF.

This chain's CDR3 is CASSPRTGRDTEAFF. The CDR3 DNA sequence: TGTGCCAGTAGTCCCCGGACAGGGCGCGACACTGAAGCTTTCTTT. The rearrangement uses TRBV19 and TRBJ1-1; 8 nucleotides line up with TRBD1. CDR1 is LNHDA and CDR2 is SQIVND in the germline V gene (reference sequence). V lost 5 bases and J lost 3; bases outside the gene matches: 8. This CDR3 contains 15 residues. The full variable domain, in which reference TRBV19 and TRBJ1-1 provide the parts outside the CDR3, is DGGITQSPKYLFRKEGQNVTLSCEQNLNHDAMYWYRQDPGQGLRLIYYSQIVNDFQKGDIAEGYSVSREKKESFPLTVTSAQKNPTAFYLCASSPRTGRDTEAFFGQGTRLTVV.

This clone was detected a few times. CDR3 coding DNA: TGTGCCATCAACCCCGGGACTAGCAAGAACGAGCAGTACTTC. This gives the protein CAINPGTSKNEQYF. The chain employs TRBV10-3 and TRBJ2-7; TRBD2 aligns across 9 bases. Germline V lookup: CDR1 ENHRY, CDR2 SYGVKD. The CDR3 runs to 14 residues. The junction had 9 bases not matched to a gene; V was cut back by 7 bases and J by 5 bases.

Only a few counts were recorded for this clone. At the DNA level, this CDR3 is encoded by other sequences in the same sample as well. The chain combines TRBV4-1 with TRBJ1-2; D not certain. CDR3 length: 13 residues. Germline lookup yields CDR1 MGHRA and CDR2 YSYEKL. V shed 1 base and J shed 3 bases, with 6 bases lying between them. The chain's CDR3 is CASSQGAYYGYTF. The DNA for the CDR3 is TGCGCCAGCAGCCAAGGAGCTTACTATGGCTACACCTTC.

A few counts support this clone. The chain employs TRBV6-6 and TRBJ1-1; perhaps TRBD1 as D (6 bases). The CDR3 sequence is 14 residues long. Germline loops: CDR1 MNHNY, CDR2 SVGAGI (reference sequence). V lost 6 bases and J 5 bases, leaving 16 bases between the germline ends. This CDR3 is CASSPAGAGTEAFF. The CDR3, as DNA: TGTGCCAGCAGCCCGGCGGGGGCTGGGACTGAAGCTTTCTTT.

The rearrangement links TRBV19 to TRBJ1-1; possibly TRBD1 for D (6 bases). This CDR3 contains 13 residues. The germline V gene encodes CDR1 LNHDA and CDR2 SQIVND (reference sequence). V was shortened by 4 bases and J by 1 base, with 7 bases between the two germline ends. The CDR3 DNA follows: TGTGCCAGTAGTACGGACAGGAACACTGAAGCTTTCTTT. Encoded protein: CASSTDRNTEAFF. Using reference TRBV19 and TRBJ1-1 for the parts outside the CDR3, the full variable domain is DGGITQSPKYLFRKEGQNVTLSCEQNLNHDAMYWYRQDPGQGLRLIYYSQIVNDFQKGDIAEGYSVSREKKESFPLTVTSAQKNPTAFYLCASSTDRNTEAFFGQGTRLTVV.

The V call is TRBV6-5, the J call TRBJ2-5, with 9 bases lining up with TRBD2. V lost 10 bases and J lost 5; bases outside the gene matches: 14. Germline lookup yields CDR1 MNHEY and CDR2 SVGAGI. The CDR3 contains 15 residues. The CDR3 DNA reads TGTGCCACCTCCCCGGGGCGGGGGGGCCTGGAGACCCAGTACTTC. This sequence encodes CATSPGRGGLETQYF.

CDR3 sequence (DNA): TGTGCCAGCAGCTCGGCCGGGACAGGGGACCAAGAGACCCAGTACTTC. The encoded protein is CASSSAGTGDQETQYF. The chain links TRBV4-2 to TRBJ2-5; TRBD1 matches at 10 bases. In germline, CDR1 is LGHNA, CDR2 YNFKEQ. The CDR3 has 16 residues. V dropped 5 bases and J dropped 0; count of bases not matched to a gene: 6.